This TCR beta chain stems from a study of cytomegalovirus exposure and HLA in healthy donors. Study in general: Within an early data release were approximately 85 million unique TCRs drawn from HLA-typed donors.

This CDR3 has 19 residues. Germline CDR1 and CDR2: SGHVS and FQNEAQ. Study outcomes and limitations: TCR beta V segments were, for the most part, productive about 87% or about 30% of the time in an earlier analysis. Sequencing depth roughly uniform across donors was assumed in presence/absence analyses.

Primers included in the PCR were 60 Vbeta and 13 Jbeta primers. Sequencing used immunoSEQ multiplex PCR; TCRdb keeps in-frame clones, though not all of them. Of about 160,000 clones in the sample, about 85% were seen once. A remark on this clone: Its antigen is as yet unknown. Germline and junction disagree at one end, which may indicate a read error.

The clonotype was recovered from a man aged 18 to 30 in good health and CMV-seropositive. The rearrangement joins TRBV7-8 to TRBJ2-4; TRBD2 aligns across 15 bases. Sequenced sample: PBMCs. The CDR3 DNA is TGTGCCAGCAGCCCCCGGACTAGCGGGGGGGAACTCCGGGGAAACAGTCAGTACTTC. It specifies CASSPRTSGGELRGNSQYF.